Listed below are T cell receptor beta chains from one sample, sequenced in a study of T-cell memory formation after mild COVID-19. From the 5' RACE reads, TCRdb called clonotypes with MiXCR, one entry per CDR3 protein. The sample has around 300,000 distinct CDR3 sequences; roughly 13% are singletons. The specimen sequenced was PBMCs or a T cell subset sorted from them (not recorded which). These receptors all come from a man in his late teens or twenties who had mild COVID-19 (a few samples of this study predate the infection). Cell type and time point are not known. Each CDR3 is given with its conserved first and last residue. A D gene is named only where the DNA matches it firmly. Clone size is stated in some rows and not others, as once, few, many or a class when expanded.

j_call d_call v_call clone_size cdr3_aa cdr3_nt
TRBJ1-2 TRBD1 TRBV6-4 . CASRRDSTNYGYTF TGTGCCAGCAGGAGGGACAGTACCAACTATGGCTACACCTTC
TRBJ2-1 . TRBV10-3 . CAISEEAGDREQFF TGTGCCATCAGTGAAGAGGCAGGGGATCGGGAGCAGTTCTTC
TRBJ1-4 . TRBV28 . CASSPPVSYNEKLFF TGTGCCAGCAGTCCCCCCGTGTCCTATAATGAAAAACTGTTTTTT
TRBJ2-7 TRBD2 TRBV5-1 . CASSLAGTSAEQYF TGCGCCAGCAGCTTGGCGGGGACTAGCGCCGAGCAGTACTTC
TRBJ2-2 . TRBV5-1 many CASSLSPLLTGELFF TGCGCCAGCAGCTTGAGTCCTCTGCTGACCGGGGAGCTGTTTTTT
TRBJ1-2 . TRBV4-3 . CASSRTRQDLYGYTF TGCGCCAGCAGCCGAACTCGACAGGATCTCTATGGCTACACCTTC
TRBJ2-4 TRBD1 TRBV7-3 few CASSLTGTGLQYF TGTGCCAGCAGCTTAACCGGGACAGGTCTTCAGTACTTC
TRBJ2-5 . TRBV5-1 many CASSFAGGETQYF TGCGCCAGCAGCTTTGCTGGAGGGGAGACCCAGTACTTC
TRBJ2-2 . TRBV2 . CASKRGAGELFF TGTGCCAGCAAAAGGGGGGCCGGGGAGCTGTTTTTT
TRBJ2-2 . TRBV7-6 . CASSSPGRPGELFF TGTGCCAGCAGCTCCCCAGGGAGACCCGGGGAGCTGTTTTTT
TRBJ1-4 . TRBV4-3 few CASSHPLNEKLFF TGCGCCAGCAGCCACCCGTTAAATGAAAAACTGTTTTTT
TRBJ2-7 . TRBV6-5 . CASSYSGAGFGEQYF TGTGCCAGCAGTTACTCGGGTGCAGGGTTCGGCGAGCAGTACTTC
TRBJ2-3 TRBD2 TRBV4-3 many CASSYSGGGTDTQYF TGCGCCAGCAGTTATAGCGGGGGGGGCACAGATACGCAGTATTTT
TRBJ2-7 TRBD2 TRBV6-2/TRBV6-3 . CASSSTSGRTYEQYF TGTGCCAGCAGTTCGACTAGCGGGAGAACCTACGAGCAGTACTTC
TRBJ2-4 . TRBV2 . CASVGGLAKNIQYF TGTGCCAGCGTGGGGGGACTAGCCAAAAACATTCAGTACTTC
TRBJ2-1 TRBD2 TRBV7-8 many CASRHREGSYNEQFF TGTGCCAGCAGGCACCGGGAGGGTTCCTACAATGAGCAGTTCTTC
TRBJ2-7 . TRBV6-5 many CASSYSRASEAEQYF TGTGCCAGCAGTTACTCGAGGGCTAGCGAAGCCGAGCAGTACTTC
TRBJ2-4 . TRBV20-1 . CSAIGFIVWGPKNIQYF TGCAGTGCTATAGGCTTTATTGTCTGGGGACCCAAAAACATTCAGTACTTC
TRBJ1-1 . TRBV5-1 . CASSLFDLGNTEAFF TGCGCCAGCAGCTTGTTCGACTTGGGTAACACTGAAGCTTTCTTT
TRBJ2-1 . TRBV20-1 . CSIRGTGGNEQFF TGCAGTATCAGGGGGACTGGTGGGAATGAGCAGTTCTTC
TRBJ2-3 TRBD1 TRBV12-3/TRBV12-4 many CASSGQGGDTQYF TGTGCCAGCAGCGGACAGGGCGGCGATACGCAGTATTTT
TRBJ2-5 TRBD2 TRBV15 few CATAGTSGGSWQETQYF TGTGCCACCGCTGGGACTAGCGGGGGCTCGTGGCAAGAGACCCAGTACTTC
TRBJ2-4 . TRBV5-6 . CASSLGLVQYF TGTGCCAGCAGCTTGGGCCTCGTTCAGTACTTC
TRBJ1-2 TRBD1 TRBV11-2 . CASSFYRGPRGYGYTF TGTGCCAGCAGCTTTTACAGGGGGCCTCGCGGCTATGGCTACACCTTC
TRBJ2-5 . TRBV2 . CATEGPQETQYF TGTGCCACCGAGGGGCCCCAAGAGACCCAGTACTTC
TRBJ2-3 . TRBV9 . CASSPTSLGTAPGTQYF TGTGCCAGCAGCCCGACCAGCTTGGGGACCGCCCCTGGTACGCAGTATTTT
TRBJ2-1 . TRBV6-6 . CASSPTLGYNEQFF TGTGCCAGCAGTCCCACCCTGGGATACAATGAGCAGTTCTTC
TRBJ2-1 . TRBV4-3 many CASSQTSYNEQFF TGCGCCAGCAGCCAAACGTCCTACAATGAGCAGTTCTTC
TRBJ1-2 . TRBV29-1 . CSVLDRLVNYGYTF TGCAGCGTTTTAGACAGGCTTGTTAACTATGGCTACACCTTC
TRBJ1-1 . TRBV5-1 . CASSVGVSNTEAFF TGCGCCAGCAGCGTGGGGGTTTCGAACACTGAAGCTTTCTTT
TRBJ2-3 . TRBV2 . CASITSQLAIYPTDTQYF TGTGCCAGCATAACTTCCCAGCTAGCGATATACCCCACAGATACGCAGTATTTT
TRBJ1-2 TRBD1 TRBV4-3 few CASSQDGRKDREVYGYTF TGCGCCAGCAGCCAAGATGGGAGAAAGGACAGGGAGGTCTATGGCTACACCTTC
TRBJ2-2 . TRBV24-1 . CATSDVDGTGELFF TGTGCCACCAGTGATGTTGACGGCACCGGGGAGCTGTTTTTT
TRBJ2-2 . TRBV5-1 few CASSPTVSANTGELFF TGCGCCAGCAGCCCCACGGTTTCAGCGAACACCGGGGAGCTGTTTTTT
TRBJ2-1 . TRBV7-3 few CASSLRGGYNEQFF TGTGCCAGCAGCTTAAGGGGCGGGTACAATGAGCAGTTCTTC
TRBJ2-1 . TRBV9 . CASSVGSDNEQFF TGTGCCAGCAGCGTTGGCAGCGACAATGAGCAGTTCTTC
TRBJ2-7 . TRBV4-1 few CASSQEPDWLIYEQYF TGCGCCAGCAGCCAAGAACCGGACTGGCTGATCTACGAGCAGTACTTC
TRBJ2-2 . TRBV6-2/TRBV6-3 few CASSYSTYTGELFF TGTGCCAGCAGTTACTCTACCTACACCGGGGAGCTGTTTTTT
TRBJ1-1 TRBD1 TRBV10-2 . CASRGQGAQDTEAFF TGCGCCAGCAGAGGACAGGGGGCACAGGACACTGAAGCTTTCTTT
TRBJ1-1 . TRBV6-5 . CARTVGGRRRTEAFF TGTGCCAGGACGGTCGGGGGGCGCCGCCGCACTGAAGCTTTCTTT
TRBJ1-2 TRBD1 TRBV28 few CASSFPGTGGRGYTF TGTGCCAGCAGTTTTCCCGGGACAGGGGGCCGCGGCTACACCTTC
TRBJ1-2 . TRBV7-2 few CASSFGGSSPGYTF TGTGCCAGCAGCTTTGGAGGTTCGTCACCTGGCTACACCTTC
TRBJ1-5 . TRBV3-1 few CASSSGRDDQPQHF TGTGCCAGCAGCTCGGGCAGGGACGATCAGCCCCAGCATTTT
TRBJ2-3 . TRBV6-1 few CASSDPGGPRTDTQYF TGTGCCAGCAGTGATCCTGGTGGGCCCAGGACAGATACGCAGTATTTT
TRBJ1-1 TRBD1 TRBV7-3 . CASSPKGAPNTEAFF TGTGCCAGCAGCCCAAAGGGGGCGCCGAACACTGAAGCTTTCTTT
TRBJ1-2 . TRBV20-1 . CSARDVTGDGYTF TGCAGTGCTAGAGATGTAACAGGCGATGGCTACACCTTC
TRBJ1-2 . TRBV2 . CASKGGARGYTF TGTGCCAGCAAGGGGGGGGCACGGGGCTACACCTTC
TRBJ1-2 TRBD1 TRBV2 few CASSGTGGDYGYTF TGTGCCAGCAGCGGGACAGGGGGCGATTATGGCTACACCTTC